The clone carrying this TCR beta chain has at least ten counts. As yet, its antigen is unknown. TCRdb reprocessed the 5' RACE reads via MiXCR and lists one record per CDR3 protein. The sample gives over 70,000 distinct CDR3 sequences, around 8.9% of which show up once; 1.5% to 2% is in the top ten. The entry originates in a study of spatial heterogeneity in lung cancer. The CDR3 is made up of 12 amino acids. Germline assignment: CDR1 MNHEY and CDR2 SVGAGI. V lost 5 bases to trimming and J lost 7 bases, with 8 bases between them. Study-level results: Resection blood, more than follow-up blood, showed ubiquitous expanded tumor TCRs.

Time point noted: blood at routine non-recurrence follow-up after resection. Material for sequencing was whole RNA from tumor, nontumor lung or frozen PBMC, left unsorted. This specimen consisted of PBMCs, obtained at follow-up. This receptor was identified in a female donor with early-stage non-small cell lung cancer. This rearrangement joins TRBV6-5 to TRBJ2-2; D gene unclear. The CDR3 sequence is CASSPVRGELFF. DNA of the CDR3: TGTGCCAGCAGTCCCGTCCGCGGGGAGCTGTTTTTT.